This T cell receptor beta chain was sequenced in a study of T cells in Graves' hyperthyroidism and ophthalmopathy. This CDR3 has 16 residues. The ends lost 0 bases at V and 6 bases at J; junction bases unmatched: 2. CDR1 and CDR2 (germline): LNHNV, YYDKDF (reference sequence). Patients aged 18 to 65 had newly diagnosed hyperthyroidism that had lasted under 2 months. Used for diagnoses were clinical symptoms, serum thyroxine and TRAb, thyroid ultrasound and orbital computed tomography. Amplification yielded TCR beta CDR3 regions, with RNA transcripts as the source. HTBI primers were employed in a first-round RT-PCR of the TCR CDR3. TCRdb re-derived calls from the multiplex PCR reads in MiXCR, one entry per CDR3 protein. The table has a few hundred thousand distinct CDR3 sequences, roughly 46% seen once.

The chain couples TRBV15 to TRBJ2-2; TRBD2 matches 12 bases. Sequencing input: peripheral blood or thyroid tissue (not recorded which). This clonotype originated in a woman under 30 with Graves' hyperthyroidism. The CDR3 loop is CATSRDLAGGPGELFF. The DNA for the CDR3 is TGTGCCACCAGCAGAGATCTAGCGGGAGGGCCCGGGGAGCTGTTTTTT.